This TCR beta chain was sequenced in a study of siplizumab effects on memory and regulatory T cells. Study observations and caveats: On average, about 72% of mappable alloreactive CD4+ clones were Treg-derived under siplizumab, against roughly 27% in controls. The apparent diversity of naive T cells exceeded that of memory cells, and naive T cells seemed to make a major contribution to the alloresponse. Of the proliferating CD4+ or CD8+ clones, roughly 75-97% lacked a naive or memory phenotype that could be assigned.

Concerning this clone itself: Its antigen is currently unknown.

The CDR3 contains 14 residues. Germline CDR1 reads SGHDT; CDR2 reads YYEEEE. The V end was cut by 1 base, the J end by 7 bases, with 14 bases between. Per sample, 95,000 to 100,000 TCR templates were assayed. Sequenced by immunoSEQ multiplex PCR; TCRdb stores in-frame clones only, minus some. The table lists about 100,000 clones, 92% of them singletons. This sequence was found in a human donor in good health. This chain joins TRBV5-6 and TRBJ1-1; D uncertain. Input material: Tregs sorted from blood. CDR3 sequence reads: CASSLRRSEGEAFF. CDR3 DNA sequence: TGTGCCAGCAGCTTGAGGAGGTCTGAGGGTGAAGCTTTCTTT.